This TCR beta chain was profiled in a study of CD8+ T cells in alopecia areata. About the study: Those treated were given oral tofacitinib at 5 to 10 mg twice daily.

V shed 5 bases and J shed 4 bases, with 14 bases lying between them. Per the germline V gene, CDR1 is MNHEY and CDR2 is SMNVEV (reference sequence). The CDR3 has 14 residues. This clone was picked up one time. Antigen specificity is unknown. The treatment is: oral pan-JAK inhibitor, 5-10 mg twice daily. Findings of the study overall: Tofacitinib did not eliminate many expanded lesional clones from scalp or blood.

RNA was isolated and reverse transcribed to cDNA, the sequencing template. Profiled with immunoSEQ multiplex PCR; TCRdb holds only in-frame clones, not every one. The sample includes roughly 140,000 clones, 82% of them seen just once. The source of this sequence is a human donor with alopecia areata. The material was CD8+ T cells sorted from blood, obtained at week 4, from a patient treated with tofacitinib. V is TRBV27 and J is TRBJ1-1; D remains unclear. The CDR3 here is CASSTLGAGTEAFF. The CDR3 DNA follows: TGTGCCAGCAGTACCCTAGGCGCAGGCACTGAAGCTTTCTTT.